One sample yielded the 18 T cell receptor beta chains listed below, sequenced in a study of HIV-infected patients and healthy controls. cDNA was made from 500 ng RNA using alpha and beta constant primers. Using multiplexing indices, alpha and beta chain libraries were generated apart by chain-specific third strand synthesis. MiXCR, run by TCRdb on the 5' RACE reads, gives a single entry per CDR3 protein. The table shows 15,000 to 20,000 distinct CDR3 sequences, with approximately 9.6% occurring only once. All unsorted peripheral T cells were captured because whole blood was used without fractionation. Specimen: blood. The source is an adult in good health.

There are many counts of this clonotype. The chain couples TRBV6-6 to TRBJ1-2, with D possibly being TRBD1 (6 bases). CDR1 and CDR2 from the germline V gene are MNHNY and SVGAGI (reference sequence). V was cut by 6 bases and J by 8 bases, with 25 bases left in between. The CDR3 length is 16 residues. In DNA, the CDR3 is TGTGCCAGCAGCCACGACAGGAGGGGGAATTTCGCGGGCTACACCTTC. Protein: CASSHDRRGNFAGYTF.

This chain links TRBV10-3 with TRBJ2-3; no clear D. CDR3 length: 15 amino acids. V dropped 10 bases and J dropped 0 bases, with 17 bases sitting between them. CDR1 ENHRY and CDR2 SYGVKD come from the germline V gene. The CDR3 here is CATLRAPDSTDTQYF. CDR3 sequence (DNA): TGTGCCACCCTTAGGGCTCCCGATAGCACAGATACGCAGTATTTT.

In its sample, this clonotype is medium-sized. The J gene is TRBJ2-3, the V gene TRBV4-3; TRBD2 aligns across 9 bases. Trimming cost V 8 bases and J 5 bases; bases outside gene matches: 8. CDR1 is LGHNA and CDR2 is YSLEER in the germline V gene. The CDR3 spans 14 residues. The CDR3 here is CASWAGGPKDTQYF. In DNA form, the CDR3 reads TGCGCCAGCTGGGCGGGAGGGCCCAAAGATACGCAGTATTTT.

This clonotype rates as medium-sized (0.01 to 0.1%). V is TRBV6-5 and J is TRBJ2-3, with D tentatively TRBD2 (5 bases). CDR3 length equals 14 residues. Germline V CDR1 and CDR2: MNHEY, SVGAGI. The ends were cut back, 3 bases at V and 5 bases at J, with 12 bases in the middle. CDR3 region: CASSYMRAVDTQYF. Written as DNA, the CDR3 is TGTGCCAGCAGTTATATGAGGGCCGTAGATACGCAGTATTTT.

This clonotype was detected many times. The V call is TRBV27, the J call TRBJ2-1; TRBD1 aligns across 7 bases. Per the germline V gene, CDR1 is MNHEY and CDR2 is SMNVEV (reference sequence). This CDR3 region has 15 residues. Trimming removed 5 bases from V and 6 bases from J; junction bases left unmatched: 10. The CDR3 sequence: CASSDNRGRGNEQFF. The DNA for the CDR3 is TGTGCCAGCAGTGATAACAGGGGCCGGGGCAATGAGCAGTTCTTC.

The chain carries TRBV28 and TRBJ2-3; D might be TRBD1 (5 bases). This CDR3 is 14 amino acids long. The germline V gene has CDR1 MDHEN and CDR2 SYDVKM. V gave up 6 bases and J gave up 5 bases, with 15 bases separating them. This chain's CDR3 is CASRRGLREDTQYF. CDR3 DNA: TGTGCCAGCAGAAGGGGCTTACGAGAAGATACGCAGTATTTT.

This clonotype ranks as medium-sized. The J gene is TRBJ1-5, the V gene TRBV6-6; 7 positions agree with TRBD1. Germline loops: CDR1 MNHNY, CDR2 SVGAGI (reference sequence). There are 14 residues in the CDR3. Germline trimming cut 6 bases from V and 4 bases from J; bases unmatched to any gene: 6. CDR3 in amino acids: CASRTGTVNQPQHF. CDR3 DNA sequence: TGTGCCAGCAGAACCGGGACAGTAAATCAGCCCCAGCATTTT.

There are many counts of this clonotype. This rearrangement joins TRBV14 to TRBJ1-5, with 8 nucleotides matching TRBD1. V trimming: 5 bases; J trimming: 0 bases; junction bases outside the gene matches: 3. Germline V gives CDR1 SGHDN, CDR2 FVKESK. The CDR3 extends over 15 amino acids. CDR3 amino acids: CASSLTGDSNQPQHF. DNA for the CDR3: TGTGCCAGCAGCTTGACAGGGGATAGCAATCAGCCCCAGCATTTT.

The table lists this clonotype with a few counts. The rearrangement uses TRBV6-4 and TRBJ2-1; 15 nucleotides line up with TRBD2. Germline V CDR1 and CDR2: MRHNA, SNTAGT. Trimming cost V 4 bases and J 2 bases; bases outside gene matches: 0. The CDR3 contains 16 residues. CDR3 sequence reads: CASSGTSGGAYNEQFF. The CDR3 DNA is TGTGCCAGCAGTGGGACTAGCGGGGGGGCCTACAATGAGCAGTTCTTC.

The table lists this clonotype with many counts. V gene TRBV5-1 combines with J gene TRBJ2-2, with 9 bases aligning to TRBD1. With V trimmed by 4 bases and J by 5 bases, 3 bases remained unmatched. CDR1 is SGHRS and CDR2 is YFSETQ in the germline V gene. The length of the CDR3 is 14 residues. The CDR3 spells CASSTGQGTGELFF. The CDR3, as DNA: TGCGCCAGCAGCACCGGACAGGGGACCGGGGAGCTGTTTTTT.

This clonotype has only a few counts. The chain has TRBV20-1 and TRBJ2-3; TRBD1 might be the D (5 bases). The CDR3 has 13 residues. In germline, CDR1 is DFQATT, CDR2 SNEGSKA (reference sequence). V lost 6 bases to trimming and J lost 2 bases, with 12 bases between them. CDR3 sequence (DNA): TGCAGTGCAAGGGGCAGGCTCACAGATACGCAGTATTTT. Translation: CSARGRLTDTQYF.

In this sample, this clonotype turned up many times. The chain uses TRBV7-2 and TRBJ2-7, with TRBD2 identical over 11 bases. Germline values: CDR1 SGHTA, CDR2 FQGNSA. Trimming cost V 0 bases and J 4 bases; bases outside gene matches: 2. The CDR3 runs to 15 residues. In DNA, the CDR3 is TGTGCCAGCAGCTTAGCTAGCGGGAGGGCTTACGAGCAGTACTTC. As protein: CASSLASGRAYEQYF.

This clonotype was recorded many times. The chain is built from TRBV18 and TRBJ2-3; D is unclear. This CDR3 contains 15 residues. The V end was cut by 3 bases, the J end by 2 bases, with 12 bases between. Germline-derived CDR1 and CDR2 are KGHSH and LQKENI. CDR3 region: CASSPGATTTDTQYF. The CDR3 region has the DNA TGTGCCAGCTCACCTGGCGCTACTACCACAGATACGCAGTATTTT.

This clonotype was recorded many times. The CDR3 nucleotides are TGTGCCAGCAGTTTTGGCCAGGTCGACGAGCAGTACTTC. It encodes CASSFGQVDEQYF. The rearrangement joins TRBV12-3 or TRBV12-4 to TRBJ2-7; D is ambiguous. Trimming took off 3 bases at V and 5 bases at J, with 11 bases between the two ends. The CDR3 has 13 residues.

At least ten counts were recorded for this clonotype. The chain links TRBV6-5 to TRBJ2-1, with TRBD2 as a possible D gene (6 bases). The germline CDR1 and CDR2 sequences are MNHEY and SVGAGI. V lost 5 bases, J lost 3 bases, and 14 bases lay in between. The CDR3 is 15 residues long. The CDR3 DNA reads TGTGCCAGCAGTACGGGGGTACTTCACTACAATGAGCAGTTCTTC. Amino acid sequence: CASSTGVLHYNEQFF.

V is TRBV12-3 or TRBV12-4 and J is TRBJ2-5; no firm D call. Trimming stripped 6 bases from V and 1 base from J, with 15 bases between. The CDR3 totals 15 residues. The CDR3: CASSLTGVGQETQYF. As DNA, the CDR3 is TGTGCCAGCAGCCTCACTGGGGTGGGCCAAGAGACCCAGTACTTC.

Ten or more counts support this clonotype. The genes are TRBV5-4 and TRBJ2-3; weak D call: TRBD2 (5 bases). V was clipped by 4 bases and J by 7 bases, with 10 bases between them. This CDR3 comprises 12 residues. Per the germline V gene, CDR1 is SGHNT and CDR2 is YYREEE (reference sequence). CDR3 nucleotide sequence: TGTGCCAGCAGCCAGGACTCTTATACGCAGTATTTT. As protein: CASSQDSYTQYF.

Many counts were recorded for this clonotype. The chain recombines TRBV12-3 or TRBV12-4 with TRBJ2-5, with D hard to call. V was pared by 6 bases and J by 2 bases, with 16 bases between. CDR3 length: 15 residues. Written as DNA, the CDR3 is TGTGCCAGCAGCTCCCCTGGCCAGCGACAAGAGACCCAGTACTTC. Its translation is CASSSPGQRQETQYF.